A selection of T cell receptor beta chains follows, all from one sample in a study of a mutant IDH1 vaccine in newly diagnosed glioma. Profiled with immunoSEQ multiplex PCR; TCRdb holds only in-frame clones, not every one. The sample carries 100,000 to 150,000 clones, about four fifths recorded once. These receptors have no known antigen. This specimen was PBMCs, taken from a glioma patient whose treatment included an IDH1 peptide vaccine. Receptors originate from a man aged 35 to 55 with glioma. CDR3s include the opening cysteine and the closing phenylalanine or tryptophan. The D gene is left open where the match is weak. Clone size is given for some rows only: seen once, a few or many times, or a class if the clone is expanded.

D	size	length	V	J	DNA	CDR3
.	.	18	TRBV19	TRBJ1-5	TGTGCCAGTTCCTCTGGGGGACTACAGGACTGGGGCAATCAGCCCCAGCATTTT	CASSSGGLQDWGNQPQHF
.	few	13	TRBV27	TRBJ2-7	TGTGCCAGCAGTTTATCGAACACCTACGAGCAGTACTTC	CASSLSNTYEQYF
.	.	13	TRBV29-1	TRBJ2-1	TGCAGCGTTAGGATCCAGCGGGACAATGAGCAGTTCTTC	CSVRIQRDNEQFF
TRBD1	.	15	TRBV14	TRBJ2-2	TGTGCCAGCAGCCAAGGACAGGGCCGGACCGGGGAGCTGTTTTTT	CASSQGQGRTGELFF
.	.	17	TRBV7-8	TRBJ2-5	TGTGCCAGCAGCTTATACCCGGCCTCGGACGGCCAAGAGACCCAGTACTTC	CASSLYPASDGQETQYF
TRBD2	.	14	TRBV9	TRBJ2-5	TGTGCCAGCAGCGGGCTAGCGGGAGGGGAGACCCAGTACTTC	CASSGLAGGETQYF
TRBD1	.	14	TRBV10-3	TRBJ1-4	TGTGCCGCGGGGACAGGGGGAACTAATGAAAAACTGTTTTTT	CAAGTGGTNEKLFF
.	.	13	TRBV19	TRBJ1-1	TGTGCCAGTAGTCGTACGCTGAACACTGAAGCTTTCTTT	CASSRTLNTEAFF
TRBD1	once	19	TRBV7-9	TRBJ2-4	TGTGCCAGCAGCTTAGTCCCGGGACAGGGGAGGATAGCCAAAAACATTCAGTACTTC	CASSLVPGQGRIAKNIQYF
.	.	14	TRBV7-8	TRBJ1-3	TGTGCCAGCAGCCCGGGGGGGGCTGGAAACACCATATATTTT	CASSPGGAGNTIYF
.	.	13	TRBV7-2	TRBJ1-1	TGTGCCAGCAGCTTAGTCCTGAACACTGAAGCTTTCTTT	CASSLVLNTEAFF
.	.	17	TRBV9	TRBJ2-1	TGTGCCAGCAGCGTAGAAATCGGAGGGGGCTCCTACAATGAGCAGTTCTTC	CASSVEIGGGSYNEQFF
.	.	14	TRBV7-2	TRBJ2-5	TGTGCCAGCAGCTCAATCGGCTGGGGAGAGACCCAGTACTTC	CASSSIGWGETQYF
TRBD1	.	16	TRBV13	TRBJ1-3	TGTGCCAGCAGCTTAGGGGACAGGACGACTGGAAACACCATATATTTT	CASSLGDRTTGNTIYF
.	.	14	TRBV28	TRBJ2-5	TGTGCCAGCAGTCCCCCTAGCCGCCAAGAGACCCAGTACTTC	CASSPPSRQETQYF
.	.	15	TRBV29-1	TRBJ1-2	TGCAGCGTTGTGGTGGGGCAGGGGTTTAACTATGGCTACACCTTC	CSVVVGQGFNYGYTF
.	.	15	TRBV18	TRBJ1-4	TGTGCCAGCTCACCTTCCATAGCAACTAATGAAAAACTGTTTTTT	CASSPSIATNEKLFF
.	few	13	TRBV19	TRBJ1-1	TGTGCCAGTAGTACCACGGAGGGGACATCAGCTTTCTTT	CASSTTEGTSAFF
.	.	13	TRBV30	TRBJ1-4	TGTGCCTGGCGGACAGTGGGAACTGAAAAACTGTTTTTT	CAWRTVGTEKLFF
TRBD2	.	15	TRBV27	TRBJ2-7	TGTGCCAGCAGTTCTTGGACTAGCGGGAGTTACGAGCAGTACTTC	CASSSWTSGSYEQYF
TRBD2	.	13	TRBV6-1	TRBJ2-1	TGTGCCAGCAGTGAAGGTAGAGCGGGAGTCTTAATCTTC	CASSEGRAGVLIF
.	.	13	TRBV30	TRBJ2-7	TGTGCCTGGAATTCGGGGTACCGAGGCGAGCAGTACTTC	CAWNSGYRGEQYF
TRBD1	once	13	TRBV19	TRBJ1-2	TGTGCCAGTAACTTCCTCGACAGGGCCCCTGACACCTTC	CASNFLDRAPDTF
TRBD2	.	17	TRBV5-4	TRBJ2-3	TGTGCCAGCAGCGGGGAAGGAGCGGGGGGTTACACAGATACGCAGTATTTT	CASSGEGAGGYTDTQYF
TRBD1	.	15	TRBV4-2	TRBJ1-1	TGTGCCAGCAGCCCAGCCCCGGGACAGGACACTGAAGCTTTCTTT	CASSPAPGQDTEAFF
.	.	14	TRBV5-4	TRBJ2-7	TGTGCCAGCAGCTTAGCGGGTATATCCTACGAGCAGTACTTC	CASSLAGISYEQYF
TRBD1	.	15	TRBV6-6	TRBJ1-2	TGTGCCAGCAGGAACAGACAGGGGGCGAACAATGGCTACACCTTC	CASRNRQGANNGYTF
TRBD2	.	15	TRBV5-4	TRBJ2-5	TGTGCCAGCAGCTTTACTAGCGGGGTGCAAGAGACCCAGTACTTC	CASSFTSGVQETQYF
TRBD2	.	15	TRBV6-1	TRBJ2-3	TGTGCCAGCAGTGAGTCTAGCGGGGGCAAAGATACGCAGTATTTT	CASSESSGGKDTQYF
.	.	14	TRBV19	TRBJ2-5	TGTGCCAGTAGGAGGGGGGGATCCCAAGAGACCCAGTACTTC	CASRRGGSQETQYF
TRBD2	.	15	TRBV7-3	TRBJ2-1	TGTGCCAGCAGCTTATGGGCGGGAGGGACCGGTGAGCAGTTCTTC	CASSLWAGGTGEQFF
TRBD2	.	14	TRBV29-1	TRBJ2-1	TGCAGTGTCAATCCGGGACTAGCGGGCAATGAGCAGTTCTTC	CSVNPGLAGNEQFF
.	few	11	TRBV30	TRBJ1-6	TGTGCCTGGAACAGTAATTCACCCCTCCACTTT	CAWNSNSPLHF
TRBD2	.	19	TRBV4-3	TRBJ2-7	TGCGCCAGCAGCCAAGAGGGAATTTCTAGCGGGAGGGCCGCTTACGAGCAGTACTTC	CASSQEGISSGRAAYEQYF
TRBD2	.	15	TRBV4-3	TRBJ2-1	TGCGCCAGCAGCCAAGGACTAGCGGGATCCCGGGAGCAGTTCTTC	CASSQGLAGSREQFF
TRBD2	.	17	TRBV5-5	TRBJ2-2	TGTGCCAGCAGCCCCAGACTAGCGGGAGGGCCCACCGGGGAGCTGTTTTTT	CASSPRLAGGPTGELFF
TRBD1	.	15	TRBV19	TRBJ2-2	TGTGCCAGTAGTACCGGGACAGGGTTGTCCGGGGAGCTGTTTTTT	CASSTGTGLSGELFF
TRBD1	.	15	TRBV18	TRBJ1-1	TGTGCCAGCTCCCTCTTAGGGGGCCGGGACACTGAAGCTTTCTTT	CASSLLGGRDTEAFF
TRBD2	.	17	TRBV4-3	TRBJ2-7	TGCGCCAGCAGCCAAGGACTAGCGGGGGGCAGCTCCTACGAGCAGTACTTC	CASSQGLAGGSSYEQYF
.	.	14	TRBV18	TRBJ2-3	TGTGCCAGCCCACCGGGGGCCGGCACAGATACGCAGTATTTT	CASPPGAGTDTQYF
.	.	13	TRBV11-3	TRBJ2-7	TGTGCCAGCAGCTTAGGAATTGCGGGGGAGCAGTACTTC	CASSLGIAGEQYF
TRBD1	.	16	TRBV28	TRBJ2-7	TGTGCCAGCAGTTCTGGGGACAGGGGGCCCCTGGGGGAGCAGTACTTC	CASSSGDRGPLGEQYF
.	.	15	TRBV27	TRBJ2-4	TGTGCCAGCAGTCGGGGGCCGGTAGCCAAAAACATTCAGTACTTC	CASSRGPVAKNIQYF